This TCR beta chain came from a study of post-analysis software for immune sequencing data. Study-level background: Both relapsing-remitting and secondary progressive multiple sclerosis featured among the disease courses, as did progressive-relapsing multiple sclerosis.

Comment on this clonotype: Its antigen is as yet unknown.

Sequencing libraries made from TCR beta cDNA carried unique molecular identifiers. Starting from about 0.98 to 11 million T cells, the study yielded 460,000 or so cDNA molecules. TCRdb called the PCR reads again in MiXCR, with one record for every CDR3 protein. The sample has roughly 600,000 distinct CDR3 sequences, roughly 47% seen once; the top ten hold about 1.5%. V lost 5 bases to trimming and J lost 0 bases, with 8 bases between them. This CDR3 is built from 14 residues. Germline V gene lookup returns CDR1 SGHTA and CDR2 FQGNSA. Study outcomes and limitations: Patients had higher frequencies than controls of a handful of TRBV segments, including TRBV5-6, TRBV5-1 and TRBV20-1. Multiple sclerosis patients had significantly lower normalized Chao1 diversity than controls. Samples sharing a preparation batch grouped tightly together when assessed by F measure.

The sequence was collected from a girl between 5 and 17 years old with multiple sclerosis. The chain is built from TRBV7-2 and TRBJ2-4, with D uncertain. Material: blood. CDR3 in amino acids: CASSRALAKNIQYF. The CDR3 region has the DNA TGTGCCAGCAGCCGTGCTCTAGCCAAAAACATTCAGTACTTC.